The 18 T cell receptor beta chains listed next were all sequenced from one sample in a study of blood T cell repertoires in COVID-19. Generated by immunoSEQ multiplex PCR, the TCRdb table keeps only in-frame clones and is missing some. The sample holds approximately 40,000 clones, approximately 87% seen once. The sample comprised peripheral blood. The source of these receptors is a man aged 35 to 55 with COVID-19, enrolled during active disease.

This chain links TRBV3-1 (or the pseudogene TRBV3-2) with TRBJ1-3; D gene unclear. CDR1 and CDR2 from the germline V gene are LGHDT and YNNKEL (reference sequence). The germline V and J ends were trimmed by 2 bases and 0 bases, with 11 bases remaining between them. This CDR3 is 16 amino acids long. This CDR3 reads CASSQSFGHSGNTIYF. Here the CDR3 DNA reads TGTGCCAGCAGCCAATCCTTTGGGCACTCTGGAAACACCATATATTTT.

The chain combines TRBV24-1 with TRBJ1-2, with D possibly TRBD1 on 6 matching bases. Trimming left V 5 bases short and J 6 bases short, with 9 bases between. Germline V CDR1 and CDR2: KGHDR, SFDVKD. CDR3 length equals 12 residues. The DNA of the CDR3 is TGTGCCACCAGTGGGGCAGGGGATGGCTACACCTTC. It encodes CATSGAGDGYTF.

This clone has only a few counts. This chain uses TRBV6-4 with TRBJ1-2, with 8 bases lining up with TRBD1. This CDR3 comprises 16 residues. J was trimmed by 7 bases and V by 8 bases; bases with no gene match: 18. Germline V gene lookup returns CDR1 MRHNA and CDR2 SNTAGT. The CDR3 region is CASAWTGNSIGGGYTF. In nucleotides, the CDR3 is TGTGCCAGCGCCTGGACAGGGAATAGTATTGGTGGTGGCTACACCTTC.

V gene TRBV5-4 combines with J gene TRBJ2-1; D call uncertain. This CDR3 region has 13 residues. Germline CDR1 is SGHNT and CDR2 is YYREEE (reference sequence). Trimming stripped 4 bases from V and 9 bases from J, with 14 bases between. The CDR3 DNA is TGTGCCAGCAGCCTAGAACACCGCTTTGAGCAGTTCTTC. This gives the protein CASSLEHRFEQFF.

This clone was picked up a small number of times. This chain uses TRBV29-1 with TRBJ2-7; D is possibly TRBD1 (5 bases). V shed 5 bases and J shed 3 bases, with 11 bases lying between them. Germline-derived CDR1 and CDR2 are SQVTM and ANQGSEA. The CDR3 length is 12 residues. The CDR3 is CSVTRQSYEQYF. CDR3 nucleotide sequence: TGCAGCGTTACGAGACAGAGCTACGAGCAGTACTTC.

This chain joins TRBV5-1 and TRBJ1-6, with TRBD1 as a possible D gene (6 bases). There are 16 residues in the CDR3. Trimming left V 0 bases short and J 10 bases short, with 17 bases between. CDR1 and CDR2 (germline): SGHRS, YFSETQ. Here the CDR3 reads CASSLGSLTGGSPLHF. CDR3 sequence (DNA): TGCGCCAGCAGCTTGGGGTCTTTGACAGGCGGGTCACCCCTCCACTTT.

The chain carries TRBV9 and TRBJ1-1, with no clear D. V gave up 0 bases and J gave up 4 bases, with 7 bases separating them. The CDR3 has 13 residues. Germline CDR1 and CDR2: SGDLS and YYNGEE. The CDR3 region is CASSVGEVTEAFF. CDR3 DNA: TGTGCCAGCAGCGTAGGTGAGGTCACTGAAGCTTTCTTT.

This chain connects TRBV10-3 to TRBJ1-3; D might be TRBD1 (5 bases). Looked up from germline, CDR1 is ENHRY and CDR2 is SYGVKD. Trimming pared 0 bases from V and 0 bases from J, leaving 21 bases between. The CDR3 extends over 20 amino acids. CDR3 coding DNA: TGTGCCATCAGTGAGTCTGCAGGGAGGAAGGACGGGTTCTCTGGAAACACCATATATTTT. Protein product: CAISESAGRKDGFSGNTIYF.

The J gene is TRBJ2-1, the V gene TRBV27; tentative D call: TRBD2 (6 bases). Trimming stripped 6 bases from V and 10 bases from J, with 19 bases between. The CDR3 runs 14 residues. Per germline, CDR1 MNHEY and CDR2 SMNVEV (reference sequence). The CDR3: CASSPFIGGREQFF. DNA of the CDR3: TGTGCCAGCAGCCCCTTTATAGGAGGGAGGGAGCAGTTCTTC.

This chain joins TRBV24-1 and TRBJ2-5; 7 positions agree with TRBD1. The germline gives CDR1 KGHDR, CDR2 SFDVKD. V shed 9 bases, J shed 5 bases, and the junction held 2 bases outside the gene matches. The CDR3 runs to 11 residues. CDR3 in DNA: TGTGCCACCGCGACAGGGGAGACCCAGTACTTC. Protein product: CATATGETQYF.

J is TRBJ2-1 and V is TRBV13, with TRBD2 matching 8 bases. V trimming: 6 bases; J trimming: 10 bases; junction bases outside the gene matches: 11. The CDR3 consists of 14 residues. Germline V gives CDR1 PRHDT, CDR2 FYEKMQ (reference sequence). CDR3 region: CASRRAGVWEEQFF. The CDR3 nucleotides are TGTGCCAGCAGGAGAGCGGGAGTGTGGGAAGAGCAGTTCTTC.

V is TRBV6-1 and J is TRBJ1-6; D remains ambiguous. V lost 2 bases, J lost 10 bases, and 15 bases lay in between. The CDR3 loop spans 15 amino acids. Germline V lookup: CDR1 MNHNS, CDR2 SASEGT. CDR3 DNA: TGTGCCAGCAGTGAATTCGCGGGGATTGGGTCACCCCTCCACTTT. Protein: CASSEFAGIGSPLHF.

The chain has TRBV4-1 and TRBJ2-5; 9 nucleotides line up with TRBD2. Per the germline V gene, CDR1 is MGHRA and CDR2 is YSYEKL. The CDR3 runs 16 residues. The J segment lost 4 bases and the V segment lost 0 bases, leaving 6 bases of the junction unmatched. CDR3 coding DNA: TGCGCCAGCAGCCAAGATGAGGCTAGCGGGGCAGAGACCCAGTACTTC. Amino acid sequence: CASSQDEASGAETQYF.

V is TRBV5-6 and J is TRBJ1-1; D is undetermined. Germline V gene lookup returns CDR1 SGHDT and CDR2 YYEEEE. CDR3 length: 16 amino acids. V was shortened by 4 bases and J by 6 bases, with 22 bases between the two germline ends. The CDR3 is CASSPVFSRGIAEAFF. For the CDR3, the DNA is TGTGCCAGCAGCCCCGTGTTTAGCCGTGGTATCGCTGAAGCTTTCTTT.

The chain is built from TRBV3-1 (or the pseudogene TRBV3-2) and TRBJ2-3; D not resolved. V was cut by 6 bases and J by 3 bases, with 4 bases left in between. This CDR3 comprises 11 residues. Germline V gives CDR1 LGHDT, CDR2 YNNKEL (reference sequence). The CDR3 protein is CASRRTDTQYF. DNA for the CDR3: TGTGCCAGCAGGCGAACAGATACGCAGTATTTT.

CDR3 sequence: CASSPPGQGKPLHF. CDR3 nucleotide sequence: TGTGCCAGCAGTCCCCCGGGACAGGGGAAACCCCTCCACTTT. The chain joins TRBV6-5 to TRBJ1-6; 10 bases map to TRBD1. The CDR3 loop spans 14 amino acids. Germline V gene data show CDR1 as MNHEY and CDR2 as SVGAGI. The junction had 7 bases not matched to a gene; V was cut back by 5 bases and J by 12 bases.

This chain joins TRBV30 and TRBJ1-4; D call uncertain. Germline values: CDR1 GTSNPN, CDR2 SVGIG (reference sequence). This CDR3 comprises 15 residues. The germline V and J ends were trimmed by 1 base and 8 bases, with 17 bases remaining between them. The CDR3, as DNA: TGTGCCTGGAGTGCCCGAGGTTTGATAAGGGAAAAACTGTTTTTT. It codes for CAWSARGLIREKLFF.

CDR3 DNA: TGCGCCAGCAGACGGACTAGCGGCCACAATGAGCAGTTCTTC. Its protein product is CASRRTSGHNEQFF. The chain uses TRBV5-1 and TRBJ2-1, with 10 bases fitting TRBD2. The V and J ends lost 5 bases and 5 bases, in that order; junction bases with no gene match: 4. The CDR3 extends over 14 amino acids. Germline values: CDR1 SGHRS, CDR2 YFSETQ.